One and the same sample provided the 19 T cell receptor beta chains below, sequenced in a study of blood T cell repertoires in COVID-19 (dated by TCRdb to about 2020). The method was the immunoSEQ multiplex PCR assay. TCRdb took this table from immuneACCESS and kept in-frame rearrangements with V and J called. Such tables lack part of the clones; where checked against another copy, unresolved V genes explain under half of the gap, and the rest is unexplained. The table for this sample lists 120,000 to 150,000 clones; less than 90% of them were counted only once. Jointly, the top ten make up approximately 2.5% of the sample. Sample: peripheral blood. The origin of the receptors is a human donor with COVID-19, enrolled during active disease. The donor label of this sample is uncertain.

The chain recombines TRBV10-3 with TRBJ2-3, with 8 bases lining up with TRBD2. J lost 9 bases, V lost 5 bases, and 10 bases had no gene match. CDR3 length equals 14 residues. Germline loops: CDR1 ENHRY, CDR2 SYGVKD. This chain's CDR3 is CAISMQRGTPTQYF. In nucleotides, the CDR3 is TGTGCCATCAGTATGCAGCGGGGGACCCCCACGCAGTATTTT.

This clone was seen a few times. The genes are TRBV3-1 (or the pseudogene TRBV3-2) and TRBJ2-3; 7 nucleotides line up with TRBD2. In germline, CDR1 is LGHDT, CDR2 YNNKEL (reference sequence). V lost 4 bases, J lost 2 bases, and 12 bases stayed unmatched. There are 17 residues in the CDR3. The CDR3: CASSRGHPGGFTDTQYF. In DNA form, the CDR3 reads TGTGCCAGCAGCCGGGGCCACCCGGGGGGATTCACAGATACGCAGTATTTT.

This chain joins TRBV7-9 and TRBJ2-3; maybe TRBD1 (5 bases). CDR3 size: 12 residues. The germline V gene encodes CDR1 SEHNR and CDR2 FQNEAQ (reference sequence). Trimming cost V 8 bases and J 0 bases, with 6 bases left between them. CDR3 loop: CASGASTDTQYF. CDR3 nucleotide sequence: TGTGCCAGCGGGGCTAGCACAGATACGCAGTATTTT.

The gene calls are TRBV4-2 and TRBJ2-6; 7 bases fit TRBD2. Germline lookup yields CDR1 LGHNA and CDR2 YNFKEQ. V dropped 2 bases and J dropped 0; count of bases not matched to a gene: 7. The CDR3 loop spans 18 amino acids. The CDR3 DNA is TGTGCCAGCAGCCAAAGGTGGGAGGGGTCCTCTGGGGCCAACGTCCTGACTTTC. Translation gives CASSQRWEGSSGANVLTF.

The rearrangement joins TRBV19 to TRBJ1-5; D unclear. Germline V gene data show CDR1 as LNHDA and CDR2 as SQIVND (reference sequence). The CDR3 runs to 13 residues. CDR3 protein: CPGGFHLNQPQHF. CDR3 in DNA: TGTCCCGGAGGGTTCCACCTCAATCAGCCCCAGCATTTT. Drawing the rest from reference TRBV19 and TRBJ1-5, the complete variable domain is DGGITQSPKYLFRKEGQNVTLSCEQNLNHDAMYWYRQDPGQGLRLIYYSQIVNDFQKGDIAEGYSVSREKKESFPLTVTSAQKNPTAFYLCPGGFHLNQPQHFGDGTRLSIL.

Only a few counts were recorded for this clone. The chain combines TRBV5-1 with TRBJ2-7; a possible D gene is TRBD1 (5 bases). The CDR3 runs 16 residues. Trimming removed 4 bases at V and 4 bases at J, with 21 bases between. Looked up from germline, CDR1 is SGHRS and CDR2 is YFSETQ. The CDR3 region is CASSGGDSWAGYEQYF. In DNA, the CDR3 is TGCGCCAGCAGCGGTGGAGACTCGTGGGCAGGGTACGAGCAGTACTTC.

The J gene is TRBJ1-2, the V gene TRBV5-4; possibly TRBD1 for D (6 bases). V shed 5 bases and J shed 5 bases, with 16 bases lying between them. There are 14 residues in the CDR3. CDR1 is SGHNT, CDR2 YYREEE, per germline (reference sequence). The CDR3 nucleotides are TGTGCCAGCAGAAAAGGACAGAATGATTATGGCTACACCTTC. As protein: CASRKGQNDYGYTF.

The chain recombines TRBV9 with TRBJ2-5, with TRBD2 matching over 11 bases. Unmatched junction bases numbered 2, after V lost 0 bases and J lost 4 bases. CDR3 size: 15 residues. The V gene's germline CDR1 is SGDLS and CDR2 YYNGEE. For the CDR3, the DNA is TGTGCCAGCAGCGTAGGACTAGCGGGACCAGAGACCCAGTACTTC. Its translation is CASSVGLAGPETQYF.

The chain uses TRBV6-5 and TRBJ2-5, with TRBD1 identical over 7 bases. Germline V gives CDR1 MNHEY, CDR2 SVGAGI. The CDR3 sequence is 15 residues long. V lost 6 bases, J lost 4 bases, and 11 bases stayed unmatched. The CDR3 loop is CASSLNWDSGETQYF. The CDR3 DNA is TGTGCCAGCAGCCTAAATTGGGACAGTGGAGAGACCCAGTACTTC.

The sample holds a few counts of this clone. This chain joins TRBV6-5 and TRBJ2-2, with D possibly TRBD2 on 7 matching bases. V was trimmed by 6 bases and J by 10 bases, leaving 18 bases between them. Per the germline V gene, CDR1 is MNHEY and CDR2 is SVGAGI. This CDR3 is built from 14 residues. Here the CDR3 DNA reads TGTGCCAGCAGATCGCTGGGGGGGGGCCTGGAGCTGTTTTTT. Its protein product is CASRSLGGGLELFF.

The V and J genes are TRBV5-1 and TRBJ1-2, with 9 bases fitting TRBD1. The V gene end was trimmed by 4 bases and the J gene end by 8 bases; junction bases not matched to a gene: 15. CDR1 SGHRS and CDR2 YFSETQ come from the germline V gene. The CDR3 has 16 residues. The CDR3 DNA sequence: TGCGCCAGCAGCCTGACCGGGGGACAGGGATCTGGCGGCTACACCTTC. It yields the protein CASSLTGGQGSGGYTF.

The gene calls are TRBV5-3 and TRBJ1-3; D not resolved. TRBV5-3 is marked as an open reading frame, function uncertain. The CDR3 covers 14 residues. V lost 4 bases and J lost 0, with 8 bases in between. CDR3 nucleotide sequence: TGTGCCAGAAGCAGAACAAGCTCTGGAAACACCATATATTTT. Its translation: CARSRTSSGNTIYF.

The rearrangement uses TRBV7-3 and TRBJ2-2, with D unclear. The V gene's germline CDR1 is SGHTA and CDR2 FQGTGA. This CDR3 is built from 12 residues. V was shortened by 3 bases and J by 7 bases, with 6 bases between the two germline ends. The chain's CDR3 is CASSFVNGELFF. Here the CDR3 DNA reads TGTGCCAGCAGCTTTGTTAACGGGGAGCTGTTTTTT.

This rearrangement joins TRBV12-5 to TRBJ1-5; no reliable D call. Germline V gives CDR1 LGHNT, CDR2 FRNRAP. Trimming shortened V by 10 bases and J by 0 bases, and 7 bases separated the two germline ends. This CDR3 comprises 12 residues. The CDR3 loop is CATGYSNQPQHF. The CDR3 bases are TGTGCTACAGGATATAGCAATCAGCCCCAGCATTTT.

The rearrangement links TRBV5-5 to TRBJ2-7; TRBD1 agrees at 7 bases. The CDR3 has 15 amino acids. In germline, CDR1 is SGHKS, CDR2 YYEKEE (reference sequence). V gave up 0 bases and J gave up 1 base; unmatched junction bases: 4. For the CDR3, the DNA is TGTGCCAGCAGCTTGGGAGGGGGCAGGTCCTACGAGCAGTACTTC. Translation: CASSLGGGRSYEQYF.

J is TRBJ2-7 and V is TRBV9; no clear D gene. The CDR3 totals 14 residues. The germline V and J ends were trimmed by 0 bases and 0 bases, with 7 bases remaining between them. Per germline, CDR1 SGDLS and CDR2 YYNGEE. As DNA, the CDR3 is TGTGCCAGCAGCGTAGACTACGGCTCCTACGAGCAGTACTTC. Encoded protein: CASSVDYGSYEQYF.

The chain has TRBV5-1 and TRBJ1-1; D uncertain. Trimming took off 0 bases at V and 3 bases at J, with 6 bases between the two ends. CDR1 SGHRS and CDR2 YFSETQ come from the germline V gene. The CDR3 is 13 residues long. CDR3 nucleotide sequence: TGCGCCAGCAGCTTGGGGAGGGACACTGAAGCTTTCTTT. Translating gives CASSLGRDTEAFF.

V and J are TRBV5-4 and TRBJ2-2; tentatively, D is TRBD2 (6 bases). V shed 5 bases and J shed 1 base, with 15 bases lying between them. Germline loops: CDR1 SGHNT, CDR2 YYREEE (reference sequence). The CDR3 is 16 amino acids. The CDR3 DNA reads as TGTGCCAGCAGTTCTTTAGCGGACCTGAACACCGGGGAGCTGTTTTTT. Amino acid sequence: CASSSLADLNTGELFF.

The rearrangement uses TRBV3-1 (or the pseudogene TRBV3-2) and TRBJ1-2; a possible D gene is TRBD1 (5 bases). Germline V CDR1 and CDR2: LGHDT, YNNKEL (reference sequence). Trimming shortened V by 2 bases and J by 6 bases, and 13 bases separated the two germline ends. This CDR3 has 14 residues. The CDR3 is CASSQSLAGNGYTF. The CDR3 region has the DNA TGTGCCAGCAGCCAATCCTTAGCAGGGAATGGCTACACCTTC.